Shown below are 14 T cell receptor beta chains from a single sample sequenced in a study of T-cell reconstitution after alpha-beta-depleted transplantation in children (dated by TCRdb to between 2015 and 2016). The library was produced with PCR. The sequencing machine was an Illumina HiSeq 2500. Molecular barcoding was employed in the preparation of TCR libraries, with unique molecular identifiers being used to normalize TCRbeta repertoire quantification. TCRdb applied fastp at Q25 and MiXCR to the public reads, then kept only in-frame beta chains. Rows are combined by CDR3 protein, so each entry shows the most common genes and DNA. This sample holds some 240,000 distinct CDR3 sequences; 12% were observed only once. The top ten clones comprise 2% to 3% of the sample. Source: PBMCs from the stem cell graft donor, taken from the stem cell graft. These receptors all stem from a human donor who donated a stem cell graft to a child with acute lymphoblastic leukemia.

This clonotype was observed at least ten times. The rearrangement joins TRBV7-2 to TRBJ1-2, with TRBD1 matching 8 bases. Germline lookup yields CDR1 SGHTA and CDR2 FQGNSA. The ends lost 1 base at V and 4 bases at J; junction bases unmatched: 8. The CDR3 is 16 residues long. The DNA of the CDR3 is TGTGCCAGCAGCTTAGACGCGGCAGGGGGCGTCTATGGCTACACCTTC. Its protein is CASSLDAAGGVYGYTF.

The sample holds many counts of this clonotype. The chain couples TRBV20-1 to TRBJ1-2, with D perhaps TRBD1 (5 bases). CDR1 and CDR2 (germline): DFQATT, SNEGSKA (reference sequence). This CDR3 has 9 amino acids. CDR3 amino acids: CGASYGYTF. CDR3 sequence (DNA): TGCGGGGCGAGCTATGGCTACACCTTC.

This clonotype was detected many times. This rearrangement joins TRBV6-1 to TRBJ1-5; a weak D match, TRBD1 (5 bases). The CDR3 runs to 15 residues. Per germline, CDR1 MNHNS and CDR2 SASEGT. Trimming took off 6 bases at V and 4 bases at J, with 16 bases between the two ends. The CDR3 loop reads CASRRDGRANQPQHF. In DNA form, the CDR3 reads TGTGCCAGCAGAAGGGACGGAAGAGCGAATCAGCCCCAGCATTTT.

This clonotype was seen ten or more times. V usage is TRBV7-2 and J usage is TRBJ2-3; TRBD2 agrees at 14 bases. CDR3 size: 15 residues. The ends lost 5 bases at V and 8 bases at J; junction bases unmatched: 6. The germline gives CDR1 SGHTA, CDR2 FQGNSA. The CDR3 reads CASSPRLAGGPTQYF. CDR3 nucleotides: TGTGCCAGCAGCCCGAGACTAGCGGGAGGGCCTACGCAGTATTTT.

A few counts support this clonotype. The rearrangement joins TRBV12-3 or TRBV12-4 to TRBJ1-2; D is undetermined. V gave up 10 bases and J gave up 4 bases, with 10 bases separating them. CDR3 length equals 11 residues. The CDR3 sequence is CATTRLYGYTF. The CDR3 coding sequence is TGTGCCACCACACGTCTCTATGGCTACACCTTC.

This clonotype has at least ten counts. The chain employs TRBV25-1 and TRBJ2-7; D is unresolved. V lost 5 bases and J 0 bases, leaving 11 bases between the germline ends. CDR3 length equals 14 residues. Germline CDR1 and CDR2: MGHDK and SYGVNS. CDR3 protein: CASSPQGGSYEQYF. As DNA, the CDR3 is TGTGCCAGCAGTCCCCAAGGCGGCTCCTACGAGCAGTACTTC.

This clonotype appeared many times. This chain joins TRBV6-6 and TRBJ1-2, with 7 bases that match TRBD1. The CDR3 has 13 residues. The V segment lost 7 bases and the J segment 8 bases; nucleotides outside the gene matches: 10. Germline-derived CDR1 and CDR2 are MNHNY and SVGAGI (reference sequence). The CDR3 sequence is CASTERQGGGYTF. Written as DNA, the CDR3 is TGTGCCAGCACCGAGAGACAGGGCGGGGGCTACACCTTC.

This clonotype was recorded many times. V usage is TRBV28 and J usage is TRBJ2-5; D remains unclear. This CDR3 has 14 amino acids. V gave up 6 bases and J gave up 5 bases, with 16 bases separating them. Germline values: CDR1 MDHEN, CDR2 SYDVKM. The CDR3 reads CASSRREGPETQYF. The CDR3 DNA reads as TGTGCCAGCAGCCGCAGAGAAGGGCCGGAGACCCAGTACTTC.

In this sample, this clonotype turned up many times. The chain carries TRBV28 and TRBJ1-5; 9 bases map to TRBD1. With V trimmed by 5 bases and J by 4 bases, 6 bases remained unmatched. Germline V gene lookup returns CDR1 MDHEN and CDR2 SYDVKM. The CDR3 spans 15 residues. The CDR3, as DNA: TGTGCCAGCAGTACAGGGGGCGCACGGAATCAGCCCCAGCATTTT. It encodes CASSTGGARNQPQHF.

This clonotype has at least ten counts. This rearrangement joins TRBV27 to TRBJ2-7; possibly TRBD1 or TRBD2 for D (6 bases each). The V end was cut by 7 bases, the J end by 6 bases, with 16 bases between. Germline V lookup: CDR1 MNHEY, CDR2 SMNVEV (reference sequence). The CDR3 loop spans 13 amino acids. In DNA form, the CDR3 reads TGTGCCAGCACCAAACGGGGGACATTCGAGCAGTACTTC. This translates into CASTKRGTFEQYF.

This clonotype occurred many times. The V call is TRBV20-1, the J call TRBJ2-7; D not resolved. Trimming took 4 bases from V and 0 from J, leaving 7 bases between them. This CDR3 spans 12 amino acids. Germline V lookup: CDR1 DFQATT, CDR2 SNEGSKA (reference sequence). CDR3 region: CSATPVSYEQYF. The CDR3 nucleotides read TGCAGTGCTACACCCGTCTCCTACGAGCAGTACTTC.

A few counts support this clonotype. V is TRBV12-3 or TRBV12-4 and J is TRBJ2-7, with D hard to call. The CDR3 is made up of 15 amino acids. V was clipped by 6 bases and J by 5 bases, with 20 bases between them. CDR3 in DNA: TGTGCCAGCAGACGAGGACCGGGCAACCCGGACGAGCAGTACTTC. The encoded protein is CASRRGPGNPDEQYF.

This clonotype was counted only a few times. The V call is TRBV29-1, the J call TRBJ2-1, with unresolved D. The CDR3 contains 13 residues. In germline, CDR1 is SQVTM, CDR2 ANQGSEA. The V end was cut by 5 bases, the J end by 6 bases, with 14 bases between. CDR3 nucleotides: TGCAGCGTTCTGATTCGTCCCGCCAATGAGCAGTTCTTC. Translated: CSVLIRPANEQFF.

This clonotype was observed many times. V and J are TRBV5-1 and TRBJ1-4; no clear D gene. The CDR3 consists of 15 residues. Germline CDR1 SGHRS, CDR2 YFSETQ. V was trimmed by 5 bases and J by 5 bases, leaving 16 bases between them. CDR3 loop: CASSSRPETNEKLFF. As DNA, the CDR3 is TGCGCCAGCAGTTCCCGTCCTGAGACGAATGAAAAACTGTTTTTT.